One and the same sample provided the 2 T cell receptor beta chains below, sequenced in a study of blood T cell repertoires in COVID-19 (dated by TCRdb to 2020 to 2022). Library generation was performed with the immunoSEQ multiplex PCR assay. Sourced from immuneACCESS, this table was stored by TCRdb with only in-frame sequences that have V and J called. A share of the clones is absent; for the studies checked, an unresolved V gene accounts for under half, and the remainder has no known explanation. This sample gives 200,000 to 300,000 clones in total; 80% to 90% of them show up just once. The ten biggest clones cover more than 3.5% of the sample. What was sequenced was PBMCs or T cells enriched from blood (not recorded which). The receptors originated from a woman in her 30s who had recovered from COVID-19.

The chain recombines TRBV19 with TRBJ2-7; 7 nucleotides agree with TRBD1. CDR1 LNHDA and CDR2 SQIVND come from the germline V gene (reference sequence). V shed 3 bases, J shed 5 bases, and the junction held 10 bases outside the gene matches. There are 15 residues in the CDR3. CDR3 nucleotides: TGTGCCAGTAGTATGATCTACAGGGGATTTGACGAGCAGTACTTC. Protein sequence: CASSMIYRGFDEQYF.

This sequence joins TRBV4-3 and TRBJ2-2, with TRBD1 as a possible D gene (6 bases). Germline CDR1 is LGHNA and CDR2 is YSLEER. There are 16 residues in the CDR3. The V and J ends lost 1 base and 0 bases respectively, with 9 bases between them. CDR3 sequence reads: CASSQGAGANTGELFF. DNA for the CDR3: TGCGCCAGCAGCCAAGGGGCAGGGGCGAACACCGGGGAGCTGTTTTTT.